This T cell receptor (beta chain) was recovered during a study of tumor-infiltrating lymphocytes in oesophageal squamous cell carcinoma. Each CDR3 protein is one row after TCRdb ran MiXCR on the PCR reads. This sample has some 20,000 distinct CDR3 sequences, with 35% to 50% found just once. CDR1 DFQATT and CDR2 SNEGSKA come from the germline V gene (reference sequence). The CDR3 extends over 14 amino acids. V was clipped by 6 bases and J by 2 bases, with 14 bases between them. The sample comprised normal esophageal tissue next to the tumor. This clonotype was obtained from a male donor with esophageal squamous cell carcinoma. The chain employs TRBV20-1 and TRBJ1-3, with D possibly TRBD1 on 5 matching bases. This CDR3 is CSARTQGPGNTIYF. The CDR3 DNA is TGCAGTGCCAGGACCCAGGGACCTGGAAACACCATATATTTT.